This entry features one TCR beta chain sequence. The data were obtained in a study of blood T cell repertoires in COVID-19. Turning to the study itself: T cells, B-cell-depleted T cells, or PBMCs provided the cDNA or gDNA that served as material.

Participants spanned ages about 18 to 90 years and resided in 20 to 30 US areas. Exposed enrollees encountered a COVID-19 case at some point within 2 weeks before study entry. Profiled with immunoSEQ multiplex PCR; TCRdb holds only in-frame clones, not every one. The data show some 300,000 clones, just under 90% seen once. V shed 2 bases and J shed 2 bases, with 10 bases lying between them. Germline V gene sequence: CDR1 KGHSH, CDR2 LQKENI. The CDR3 covers 14 residues. Sequenced input: PBMCs or T cells enriched from blood (not recorded which). V usage is TRBV18 and J usage is TRBJ2-7; D is unclear. The TCR originated in a woman aged 45-60 years who had been exposed to COVID-19. The CDR3 here is CASSPVLGPYEQYF. CDR3 bases: TGTGCCAGCTCACCAGTGCTAGGCCCCTACGAGCAGTACTTC.